This TCR beta chain was identified in a study of post-analysis software for immune sequencing data. Overall study context: There were relapsing-remitting, secondary progressive and progressive-relapsing multiple sclerosis among the disease courses included. Study-level points and caveats: Strong same-batch co-clustering of samples appeared with F measure clustering. Patients used several TRBV segments, including TRBV5-6, TRBV5-1 and TRBV20-1, more often than controls. When compared against controls, multiple sclerosis patients showed significantly lower normalized Chao1 diversity.

This clonotype was counted between two and nine times. The antigen is undetermined. Unique molecular identifiers featured in each of the TCR beta cDNA libraries. Each batch of about 1 to 11 million T cells produced roughly 450,000 cDNA molecules. TCRdb re-called the PCR reads through MiXCR, storing one row per CDR3 protein. Of about 540,000 distinct CDR3 sequences in the sample, under 40% were seen once. CDR1 is DFQATT and CDR2 is SNEGSKA in the germline V gene (reference sequence). The CDR3 is made up of 15 amino acids. Trimming took 0 bases from V and 10 from J; bases not matched to a gene: 7. The rearrangement uses TRBV20-1 and TRBJ2-1, with 12 bases lining up with TRBD2. The sample was blood. The sequence was collected from a girl aged 2 to 17 with multiple sclerosis. CDR3 residues: CSARDWGLAGQEQFF. CDR3 coding DNA: TGCAGTGCTAGAGATTGGGGACTAGCGGGCCAAGAGCAGTTCTTC.